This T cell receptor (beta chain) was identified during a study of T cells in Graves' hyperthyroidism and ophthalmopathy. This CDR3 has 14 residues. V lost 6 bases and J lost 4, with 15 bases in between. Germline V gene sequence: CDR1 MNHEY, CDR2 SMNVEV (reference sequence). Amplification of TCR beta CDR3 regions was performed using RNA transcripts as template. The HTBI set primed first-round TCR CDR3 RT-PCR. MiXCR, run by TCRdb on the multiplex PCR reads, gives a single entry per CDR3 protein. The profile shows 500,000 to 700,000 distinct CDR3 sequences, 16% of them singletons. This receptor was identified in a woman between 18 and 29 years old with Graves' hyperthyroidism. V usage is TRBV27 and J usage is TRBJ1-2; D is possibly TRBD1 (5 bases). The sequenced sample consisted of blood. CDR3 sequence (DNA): TGTGCCAGCAGCCTCTACGGGACGCGCTATGGCTACACCTTC. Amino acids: CASSLYGTRYGYTF.